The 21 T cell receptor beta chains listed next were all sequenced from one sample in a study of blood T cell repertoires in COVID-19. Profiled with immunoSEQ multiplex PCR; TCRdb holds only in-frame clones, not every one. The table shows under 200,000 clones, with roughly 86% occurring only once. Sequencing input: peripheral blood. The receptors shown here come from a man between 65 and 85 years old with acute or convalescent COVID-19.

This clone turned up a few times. CDR3 residues: CASSKGAGAETQYF. CDR3 DNA sequence: TGTGCCAGCAGCAAAGGGGCGGGAGCGGAGACCCAGTACTTC. This chain connects TRBV21-1 to TRBJ2-5; no DNA check was done on the table's D call, TRBD2. TRBV21-1 is assigned pseudogene status. The CDR3 is 14 residues long.

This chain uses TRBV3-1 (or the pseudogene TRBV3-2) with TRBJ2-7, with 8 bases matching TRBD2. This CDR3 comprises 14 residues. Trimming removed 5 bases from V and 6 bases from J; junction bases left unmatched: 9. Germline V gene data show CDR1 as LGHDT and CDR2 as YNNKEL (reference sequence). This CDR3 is CASSKTWREVEQYF. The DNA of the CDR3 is TGTGCCAGCAGCAAAACATGGCGGGAGGTCGAGCAGTACTTC.

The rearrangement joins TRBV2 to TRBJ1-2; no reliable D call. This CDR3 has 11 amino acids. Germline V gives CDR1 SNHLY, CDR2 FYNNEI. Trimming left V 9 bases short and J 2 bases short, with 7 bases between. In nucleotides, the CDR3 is TGTGCCAGGGGGAGGAACTATGGCTACACCTTC. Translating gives CARGRNYGYTF.

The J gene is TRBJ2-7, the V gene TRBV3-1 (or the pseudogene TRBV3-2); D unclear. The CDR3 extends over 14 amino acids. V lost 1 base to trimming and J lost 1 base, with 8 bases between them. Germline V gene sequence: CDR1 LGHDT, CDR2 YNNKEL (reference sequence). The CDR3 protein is CASSQAAGSYEQYF. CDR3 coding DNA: TGTGCCAGCAGCCAAGCGGCAGGTTCCTACGAGCAGTACTTC.

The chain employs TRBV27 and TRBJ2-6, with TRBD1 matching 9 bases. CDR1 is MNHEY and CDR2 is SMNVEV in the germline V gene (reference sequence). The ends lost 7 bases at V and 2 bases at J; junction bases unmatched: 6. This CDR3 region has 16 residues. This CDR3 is CASMSDRGTGANVLTF. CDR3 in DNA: TGTGCCAGCATGTCGGACAGGGGAACTGGGGCCAACGTCCTGACTTTC.

CDR3 sequence: CASSFYLTGGNTQYF. CDR3 coding DNA: TGTGCCAGCAGCTTTTACCTGACGGGGGGTAATACGCAGTATTTT. The J gene is TRBJ2-3, the V gene TRBV7-9; 7 bases align to TRBD2. Trimming cost V 3 bases and J 7 bases; bases outside gene matches: 10. Germline CDR1 is SEHNR and CDR2 is FQNEAQ (reference sequence). This CDR3 spans 15 amino acids.

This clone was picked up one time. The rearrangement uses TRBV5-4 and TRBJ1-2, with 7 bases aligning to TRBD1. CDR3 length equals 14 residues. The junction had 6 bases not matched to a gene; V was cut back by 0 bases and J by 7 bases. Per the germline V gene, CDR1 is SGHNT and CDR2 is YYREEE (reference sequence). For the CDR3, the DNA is TGTGCCAGCAGCTTGGTCACAGGGGCGAGTGGCTACACCTTC. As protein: CASSLVTGASGYTF.

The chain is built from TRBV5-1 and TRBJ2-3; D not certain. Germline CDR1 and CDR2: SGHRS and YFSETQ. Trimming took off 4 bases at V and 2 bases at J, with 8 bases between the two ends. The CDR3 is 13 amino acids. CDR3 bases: TGCGCCAGCAGCCCGGCGGTCACAGATACGCAGTATTTT. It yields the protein CASSPAVTDTQYF.

Here the CDR3 DNA reads TGTGCCAGCAGCCCGAGCGGGGGAAACACCGGGGAGCTGTTTTTT. Translated, it gives CASSPSGGNTGELFF. V usage is TRBV5-4 and J usage is TRBJ2-2, with 8 positions matching TRBD2. The length of the CDR3 is 15 residues. Germline V lookup: CDR1 SGHNT, CDR2 YYREEE (reference sequence). Trimming removed 4 bases from V and 2 bases from J; junction bases left unmatched: 4.

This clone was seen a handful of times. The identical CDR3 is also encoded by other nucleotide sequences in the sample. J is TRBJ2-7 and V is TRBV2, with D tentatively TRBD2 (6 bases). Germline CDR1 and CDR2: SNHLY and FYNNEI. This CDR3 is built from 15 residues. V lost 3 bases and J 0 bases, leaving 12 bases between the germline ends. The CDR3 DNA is TGTGCCAGCAGTGATGGGACTGGAAGCTCCTACGAGCAGTACTTC. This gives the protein CASSDGTGSSYEQYF.

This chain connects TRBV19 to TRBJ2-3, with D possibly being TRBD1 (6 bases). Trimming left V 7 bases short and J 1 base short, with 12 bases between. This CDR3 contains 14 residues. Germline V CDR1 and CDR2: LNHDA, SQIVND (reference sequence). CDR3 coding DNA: TGTGCCAGTAATCCCAGGGGCGGCACAGATACGCAGTATTTT. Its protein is CASNPRGGTDTQYF.

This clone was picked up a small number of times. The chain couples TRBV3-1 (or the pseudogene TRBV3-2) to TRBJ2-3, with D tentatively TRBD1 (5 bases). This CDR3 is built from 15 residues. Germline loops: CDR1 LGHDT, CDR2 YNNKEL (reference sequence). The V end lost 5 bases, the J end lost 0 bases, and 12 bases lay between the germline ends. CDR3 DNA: TGTGCCAGCAGCTACCGACAGACTAGCACAGATACGCAGTATTTT. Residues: CASSYRQTSTDTQYF.

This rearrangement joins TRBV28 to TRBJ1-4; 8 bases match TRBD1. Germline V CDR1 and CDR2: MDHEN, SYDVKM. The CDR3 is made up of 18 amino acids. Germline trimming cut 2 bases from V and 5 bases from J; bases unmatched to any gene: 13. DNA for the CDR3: TGTGCCAGCAGTTTACTTTCCACAGGGGGGGGGCCCAATGAAAAACTGTTTTTT. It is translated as CASSLLSTGGGPNEKLFF.

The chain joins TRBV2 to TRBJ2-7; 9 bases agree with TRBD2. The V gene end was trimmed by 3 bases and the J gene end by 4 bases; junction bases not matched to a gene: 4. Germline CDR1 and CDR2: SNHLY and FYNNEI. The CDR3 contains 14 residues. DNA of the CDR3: TGTGCCAGCAGTGAGCGGAGCGGGGGGTACGAGCAGTACTTC. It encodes CASSERSGGYEQYF.

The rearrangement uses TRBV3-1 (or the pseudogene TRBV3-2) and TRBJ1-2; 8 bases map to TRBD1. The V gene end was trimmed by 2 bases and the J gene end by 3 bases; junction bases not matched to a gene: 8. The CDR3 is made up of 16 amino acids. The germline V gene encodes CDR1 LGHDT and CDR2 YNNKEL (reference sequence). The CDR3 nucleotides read TGTGCCAGCAGCCAACCTCCCGGACAGGGAGACTATGGCTACACCTTC. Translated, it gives CASSQPPGQGDYGYTF.

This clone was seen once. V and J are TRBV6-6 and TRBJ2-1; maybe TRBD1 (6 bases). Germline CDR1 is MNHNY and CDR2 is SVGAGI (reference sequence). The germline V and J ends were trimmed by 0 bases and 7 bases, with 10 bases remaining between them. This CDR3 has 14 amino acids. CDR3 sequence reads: CASSYSPGVNEQFF. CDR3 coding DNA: TGTGCCAGCAGTTACTCCCCAGGGGTTAATGAGCAGTTCTTC.

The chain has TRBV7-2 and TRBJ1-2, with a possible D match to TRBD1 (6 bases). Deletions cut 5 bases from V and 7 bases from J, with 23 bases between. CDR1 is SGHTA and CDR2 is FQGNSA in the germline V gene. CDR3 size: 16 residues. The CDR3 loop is CASSPGGGAGFGGYTF. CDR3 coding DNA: TGTGCCAGCAGCCCCGGAGGGGGGGCAGGATTTGGTGGCTACACCTTC.

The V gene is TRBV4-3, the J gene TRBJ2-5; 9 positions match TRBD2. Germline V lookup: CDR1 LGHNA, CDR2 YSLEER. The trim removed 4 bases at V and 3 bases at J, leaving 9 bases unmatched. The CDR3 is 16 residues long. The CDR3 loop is CASSRLIAGEEETQYF. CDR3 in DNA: TGCGCCAGCAGCCGGTTAATAGCGGGGGAAGAAGAGACCCAGTACTTC.

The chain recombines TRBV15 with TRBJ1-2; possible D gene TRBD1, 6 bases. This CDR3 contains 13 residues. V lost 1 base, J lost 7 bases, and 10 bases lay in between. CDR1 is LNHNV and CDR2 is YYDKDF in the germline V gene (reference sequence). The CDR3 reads CATSRVQGRGYTF. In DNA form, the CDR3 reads TGTGCCACCAGCAGAGTACAGGGACGTGGCTACACCTTC.

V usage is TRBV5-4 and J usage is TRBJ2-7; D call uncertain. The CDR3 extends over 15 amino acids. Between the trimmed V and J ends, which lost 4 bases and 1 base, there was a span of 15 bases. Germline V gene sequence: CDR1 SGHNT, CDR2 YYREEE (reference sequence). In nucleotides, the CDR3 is TGTGCCAGCAGCCGTGTAGCAGCCGAGTCCTACGAGCAGTACTTC. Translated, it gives CASSRVAAESYEQYF.

The CDR3 DNA sequence: TGTGCCAGCAGTGAGCTTGTGGAGACCATATATTTT. Translating gives CASSELVETIYF. The chain couples TRBV2 to TRBJ1-3; the D is unclear. CDR1 SNHLY and CDR2 FYNNEI come from the germline V gene. The CDR3 spans 12 residues. Trimming removed 3 bases at V and 10 bases at J, with 10 bases between. Full variable domain (outside the CDR3, taken from reference TRBV2 and TRBJ1-3): EPEVTQTPSHQVTQMGQEVILRCVPISNHLYFYWYRQILGQKVEFLVSFYNNEISEKSEIFDDQFSVERPDGSNFTLKIRSTKLEDSAMYFCASSELVETIYFGEGSWLTVV.